Listed below are T cell receptor beta chains from one sample, sequenced in a study of response to subunit inactivated influenza vaccine. MiXCR, applied by TCRdb to the RT-PCR reads, yields one record per CDR3 protein. The repertoire has 250,000 to 350,000 distinct CDR3 sequences, 20% to 25% of them found once; the top ten carry around 10%. The sample here was PBMCs from blood, taken 21 months after vaccination. The receptors originated from a man between 50 and 69 years old who received an inactivated influenza vaccine. Both conserved end residues are part of each CDR3. Each record gives: CDR3 length, D gene, J gene, clone size, V gene, CDR3 DNA, CDR3 protein. A D gene is named only where the DNA matches it firmly. Clone size is stated in some rows and not others, as once, few, many or a class when expanded.

13 TRBD1 TRBJ1-1 - TRBV5-6 TGTGCCAGCAGCTTCGGGACAGGCAATGAAGCTTTCTTT CASSFGTGNEAFF
13 TRBD1 TRBJ1-2 few TRBV29-1 TGCAGCGTTGACAACAGGGGGGACTATAGCTACACCTTC CSVDNRGDYSYTF
15 - TRBJ1-1 many TRBV4-3 TGCGCCAGCAGCCAATCAACCGAGCTCGTGGCTGAAGCTTTCTTT CASSQSTELVAEAFF
14 - TRBJ1-1 many TRBV29-1 TGCAGCGTTGAATTGAGTAGGGGATGGACTGAAGCTTTCTTT CSVELSRGWTEAFF
14 - TRBJ2-7 many TRBV4-3 TGCGCCAGCAGCCAAGATGTAAGCTACTACGAGCAGTACTTC CASSQDVSYYEQYF
15 - TRBJ1-4 few TRBV5-1 TGCGCCAGCAGCTTGGCGAGGAGTCGTGGAGAAAAACTGTTTTTT CASSLARSRGEKLFF
13 TRBD1 TRBJ1-1 few TRBV29-1 TGCAGCGGGCTTGGTGGCAGGGGGACTGAAGCTTTCTTT CSGLGGRGTEAFF
16 - TRBJ2-2 once TRBV6-1 TGTGCCAGCAGTACAGGGTACAGGGTTGATACCGGGGAGCTGTTTTTT CASSTGYRVDTGELFF
16 TRBD1 TRBJ2-1 once TRBV3-1 TGTGCCAGCAGCCAAGATTCAGGACAGGTATACAATGAGCAGTTCTTC CASSQDSGQVYNEQFF
14 TRBD2 TRBJ2-5 - TRBV5-1 TGCGCCAGCAGCTTTAGCGGGAGGCAAGAGACCCAGTACTTC CASSFSGRQETQYF
14 - TRBJ2-1 few TRBV7-6 TGTGCCAGCAGCTTAGTATTGGGGAACAATGAGCAGTTCTTC CASSLVLGNNEQFF
15 TRBD1 TRBJ1-1 few TRBV12-3/TRBV12-4 TGTGCCAGCAGTTTAGGGACAGGGGGAAGCACTGAAGCTTTCTTT CASSLGTGGSTEAFF
16 TRBD2 TRBJ2-7 few TRBV6-5 TGTGCCAGCAGTTTTACCACTGGGCCGGGGGGCTACGAGCAGTACTTC CASSFTTGPGGYEQYF
15 - TRBJ1-1 many TRBV4-2 TGTGCCAGCAGCCAAGAAAAACAACTGAACACTGAAGCTTTCTTT CASSQEKQLNTEAFF
15 TRBD1 TRBJ1-6 many TRBV3-1 TGTGCCAGCAGCCAAACGACAGGGGGTTATTCACCCCTCCACTTT CASSQTTGGYSPLHF
11 - TRBJ1-6 few TRBV27 TGTGCCAGCAGTTTACCCTCACCCCTCCACTTT CASSLPSPLHF
14 - TRBJ2-2 few TRBV15 TGTGCCACCAGCAGAGCTCCCCGCACCGGGGAGCTGTTTTTT CATSRAPRTGELFF
15 - TRBJ1-6 few TRBV20-1 TGCAGTGTTGGACGTTTAGGCACCTATAATTCACCCCTCCACTTT CSVGRLGTYNSPLHF
14 - TRBJ1-2 - TRBV15 TGTGCCACCAGCAGAGGTGAACAGGGTTTTGGCTACACCTTC CATSRGEQGFGYTF
13 - TRBJ1-1 many TRBV29-1 TGCAGCGCCCCGGAAGGGATAGGAACTGAAGCTTTCTTT CSAPEGIGTEAFF
12 - TRBJ2-2 few TRBV12-3/TRBV12-4 TGTGCCAGCAGTTTTCGCACCGGGGAGCTGTTTTTT CASSFRTGELFF
11 - TRBJ1-2 many TRBV12-3/TRBV12-4 TGTGCCAGCAGCCTTTCCTATGGCTACACCTTC CASSLSYGYTF
15 - TRBJ1-5 - TRBV6-1 TGTGCCAGCAGTGAAGCGAGCCAGGGCAATCAGCCCCAGCATTTT CASSEASQGNQPQHF
15 - TRBJ2-1 - TRBV10-3 TGTGCCATCAGGGCCGGGACTTCCAATTACAATGAGCAGTTCTTC CAIRAGTSNYNEQFF
15 TRBD2 TRBJ2-7 few TRBV3-1 TGTGCCAGCAGCCATACTAGCGGGGCCAACTACGAGCAGTACTTC CASSHTSGANYEQYF
12 - TRBJ1-6 - TRBV7-9 TGTGCCAGCAGCTTGCACGATTCACCCCTCCACTTT CASSLHDSPLHF
16 - TRBJ1-6 few TRBV2 TGTGCCAGCAGTCAAAGCGGAGGGGTTAATAATTCACCCCTCCACTTT CASSQSGGVNNSPLHF
15 - TRBJ1-1 many TRBV6-2/TRBV6-3 TGTGCCAGCAGTTCCCCAGATTTACCGCTGGCTGAAGCTTTCTTT CASSSPDLPLAEAFF
13 - TRBJ1-5 - TRBV15 TGTGCCACCAGCAGAGTACAGCGTCAGCCCCAGCATTTT CATSRVQRQPQHF
17 - TRBJ1-5 few TRBV28 TGTGCCAGCAGTCCAACCCATATGTCGGGACGCAATCAGCCCCAGCATTTT CASSPTHMSGRNQPQHF
12 TRBD1 TRBJ1-1 many TRBV18 TGTGCCAGCTCACTGGGACAGATTGAAGCTTTCTTT CASSLGQIEAFF